Listed below are T cell receptor beta chains from one sample, sequenced in a study of blood T cell repertoires in COVID-19. Using immunoSEQ multiplex PCR, the repertoire was profiled, and TCRdb retains in-frame clones only, with some absent. The sample contains some 150,000 clones, under 85% of which appear only once. The specimen was peripheral blood. The receptors originated from a woman at least 80 years old in a cohort sampled during active or convalescent COVID-19. The CDR3 runs from the conserved cysteine through the conserved F or W. Each record gives: CDR3 protein, CDR3 DNA, J gene, clone size, V gene, D gene. A D gene is named only where the DNA matches it firmly. Clone sizes are given selectively: once, few, many, or a class where the clone is expanded.

CDR3aa: CASSLALRGVDTIYF
CDR3nt: TGTGCCAGCAGCTTAGCGCTCCGGGGGGTGGACACCATATATTTT
j_gene: TRBJ1-3
abundance: .
v_gene: TRBV7-6
d_gene: .

CDR3aa: CASSPSSEGGTDTQYF
CDR3nt: TGTGCCAGCAGCCCAAGTAGCGAGGGGGGGACAGATACGCAGTATTTT
j_gene: TRBJ2-3
abundance: .
v_gene: TRBV7-3
d_gene: .

CDR3aa: CASSQVGAGVSGYTF
CDR3nt: TGCGCCAGCAGCCAAGTGGGGGCGGGGGTCTCTGGCTACACCTTC
j_gene: TRBJ1-2
abundance: .
v_gene: TRBV4-3
d_gene: .

CDR3aa: CASSATGGREVEQYF
CDR3nt: TGTGCCAGCAGCGCAACCGGCGGACGGGAGGTCGAGCAGTACTTC
j_gene: TRBJ2-7
abundance: .
v_gene: TRBV9
d_gene: TRBD2

CDR3aa: CASSHYRDRGIYGYTF
CDR3nt: TGTGCCAGCAGTCATTACCGGGACAGGGGGATCTATGGCTACACCTTC
j_gene: TRBJ1-2
abundance: .
v_gene: TRBV28
d_gene: TRBD1

CDR3aa: CASRDRPRATISGANVLTF
CDR3nt: TGCGCCAGCAGGGATCGTCCCAGGGCCACAATCTCTGGGGCCAACGTCCTGACTTTC
j_gene: TRBJ2-6
abundance: .
v_gene: TRBV5-1
d_gene: .

CDR3aa: CASSSWTGSDEGNTEAFF
CDR3nt: TGCGCCAGCAGCTCTTGGACAGGCAGTGATGAGGGGAACACTGAAGCTTTCTTT
j_gene: TRBJ1-1
abundance: .
v_gene: TRBV5-1
d_gene: TRBD1

CDR3aa: CASTYSGANVLTF
CDR3nt: TGTGCCAGCACCTACTCTGGGGCCAACGTCCTGACTTTC
j_gene: TRBJ2-6
abundance: .
v_gene: TRBV12-3/TRBV12-4
d_gene: .

CDR3aa: CASQTGGLSNEKLFF
CDR3nt: TGCGCCAGCCAAACAGGGGGCCTGTCTAATGAAAAACTGTTTTTT
j_gene: TRBJ1-4
abundance: .
v_gene: TRBV5-1
d_gene: TRBD1

CDR3aa: CASSLEGEQETQYF
CDR3nt: TGTGCCAGCAGCCTCGAGGGGGAACAAGAGACCCAGTACTTC
j_gene: TRBJ2-5
abundance: .
v_gene: TRBV28
d_gene: .

CDR3aa: CASSPGTGRETQYF
CDR3nt: TGTGCCAGCAGCCCCGGGACAGGGAGAGAGACCCAGTACTTC
j_gene: TRBJ2-5
abundance: .
v_gene: TRBV7-2
d_gene: TRBD1

CDR3aa: CATSRDLLPDTQYF
CDR3nt: TGTGCCACCAGCAGAGATCTCCTCCCAGATACGCAGTATTTT
j_gene: TRBJ2-3
abundance: .
v_gene: TRBV15
d_gene: .

CDR3aa: CASSRLARGGINEQFF
CDR3nt: TGTGCCAGTAGTAGGCTAGCTCGGGGGGGGATAAATGAGCAGTTCTTC
j_gene: TRBJ2-1
abundance: .
v_gene: TRBV19
d_gene: TRBD2

CDR3aa: CASSSNWDSRTDTQYF
CDR3nt: TGTGCCAGCAGCTCCAACTGGGACAGCCGCACAGATACGCAGTATTTT
j_gene: TRBJ2-3
abundance: .
v_gene: TRBV7-9
d_gene: TRBD1

CDR3aa: CASSFTQGGETQYF
CDR3nt: TGCGCCAGCAGCTTTACACAGGGAGGGGAGACCCAGTACTTC
j_gene: TRBJ2-5
abundance: few
v_gene: TRBV5-1
d_gene: .

CDR3aa: CASNHRGRYGYTF
CDR3nt: TGTGCCAGTAATCACAGGGGTCGCTATGGCTACACCTTC
j_gene: TRBJ1-2
abundance: .
v_gene: TRBV19
d_gene: TRBD1

CDR3aa: CASSYAAGYNEQFF
CDR3nt: TGTGCCAGCAGTTACGCAGCGGGATACAATGAGCAGTTCTTC
j_gene: TRBJ2-1
abundance: .
v_gene: TRBV6-5
d_gene: TRBD2

CDR3aa: CASSQGLTSGGQTQYF
CDR3nt: TGCGCCAGCAGCCAAGGGCTGACTAGCGGGGGACAGACCCAGTACTTC
j_gene: TRBJ2-5
abundance: .
v_gene: TRBV4-3
d_gene: TRBD2

CDR3aa: CASSQWGGLQETQYF
CDR3nt: TGTGCCAGCAGCCAATGGGGGGGTCTTCAAGAGACCCAGTACTTC
j_gene: TRBJ2-5
abundance: .
v_gene: TRBV7-9
d_gene: TRBD2

CDR3aa: CASSRLVGQGVTDTQYF
CDR3nt: TGCGCCAGCAGCCGTCTGGTTGGACAGGGCGTCACAGATACGCAGTATTTT
j_gene: TRBJ2-3
abundance: .
v_gene: TRBV5-1
d_gene: TRBD1

CDR3aa: CASSEGQGDTIYF
CDR3nt: TGTGCCAGCAGCGAGGGACAGGGAGACACCATATATTTT
j_gene: TRBJ1-3
abundance: .
v_gene: TRBV9
d_gene: TRBD1

CDR3aa: CASHERLDTEAFF
CDR3nt: TGTGCCTCTCACGAGAGGTTGGACACTGAAGCTTTCTTT
j_gene: TRBJ1-1
abundance: .
v_gene: TRBV6-1
d_gene: .

CDR3aa: CASSSRTGYNEQFF
CDR3nt: TGTGCCAGCAGCTCCCGAACAGGGTACAATGAGCAGTTCTTC
j_gene: TRBJ2-1
abundance: .
v_gene: TRBV7-2
d_gene: .

CDR3aa: CASAGYTDTQYF
CDR3nt: TGTGCCAGCGCCGGGTACACAGATACGCAGTATTTT
j_gene: TRBJ2-3
abundance: .
v_gene: TRBV3-1/TRBV3-2
d_gene: .

CDR3aa: CASGGVTNEKLFF
CDR3nt: TGTGCCAGCGGGGGGGTGACTAATGAAAAACTGTTTTTT
j_gene: TRBJ1-4
abundance: .
v_gene: TRBV9
d_gene: .

CDR3aa: CASSVDPGKVNTIYF
CDR3nt: TGTGCCAGCAGCGTAGATCCAGGGAAGGTTAACACCATATATTTT
j_gene: TRBJ1-3
abundance: .
v_gene: TRBV9
d_gene: .

CDR3aa: CASSLAGGSNQPQHF
CDR3nt: TGTGCCAGCAGCTTAGCGGGGGGAAGCAATCAGCCCCAGCATTTT
j_gene: TRBJ1-5
abundance: .
v_gene: TRBV7-2
d_gene: .

CDR3aa: CASSLVGDFGNEQFF
CDR3nt: .
j_gene: TRBJ2-1
abundance: .
v_gene: TRBV5-1
d_gene: .

CDR3aa: CASSYVGSSYNEQFF
CDR3nt: TGTGCCAGCAGTTACGTGGGGAGCTCCTACAATGAGCAGTTCTTC
j_gene: TRBJ2-1
abundance: .
v_gene: TRBV6-2/TRBV6-3
d_gene: .

CDR3aa: CASSTHRDNEQFF
CDR3nt: TGTGCCAGCAGCACCCACAGAGACAATGAGCAGTTCTTC
j_gene: TRBJ2-1
abundance: .
v_gene: TRBV11-3
d_gene: .

CDR3aa: CASSLGRNTEAFF
CDR3nt: TGTGCCAGCAGCTTAGGCAGGAACACTGAAGCTTTCTTT
j_gene: TRBJ1-1
abundance: .
v_gene: TRBV7-2
d_gene: .

CDR3aa: CASSNTRGETQYF
CDR3nt: TGTGCCAGTAGTAATACTAGAGGAGAGACCCAGTACTTC
j_gene: TRBJ2-5
abundance: once
v_gene: TRBV19
d_gene: .

CDR3aa: CASSMAVGQYAVTEAFF
CDR3nt: TGTGCCAGTAGTATGGCTGTGGGGCAGTACGCGGTCACTGAAGCTTTCTTT
j_gene: TRBJ1-1
abundance: once
v_gene: TRBV19
d_gene: .

CDR3aa: CASSLMTSGDLVQYF
CDR3nt: TGCGCCAGCAGCTTGATGACTAGCGGCGACCTGGTCCAGTACTTC
j_gene: TRBJ2-5
abundance: few
v_gene: TRBV5-1
d_gene: TRBD2

CDR3aa: CASSRGGDYYGYTF
CDR3nt: TGTGCCAGCAGTAGGGGGGGGGATTACTATGGCTACACCTTC
j_gene: TRBJ1-2
abundance: once
v_gene: TRBV28
d_gene: .

CDR3aa: CASSQVRAETQYF
CDR3nt: TGTGCCAGCAGCCAAGTGAGAGCGGAAACGCAGTATTTT
j_gene: TRBJ2-3
abundance: .
v_gene: TRBV3-1/TRBV3-2
d_gene: .

CDR3aa: CASSQMAGNGQPQHF
CDR3nt: TGCGCCAGCAGCCAAATGGCAGGGAACGGTCAGCCCCAGCATTTT
j_gene: TRBJ1-5
abundance: .
v_gene: TRBV4-1
d_gene: .

CDR3aa: CASSLRTAF
CDR3nt: TGTGCCAGCAGCTTGCGGACAGCCTTC
j_gene: TRBJ2-7
abundance: .
v_gene: TRBV21-1
d_gene: .

CDR3aa: CASSPTYTDTQYF
CDR3nt: TGTGCCAGCAGCCCAACTTACACAGATACGCAGTATTTT
j_gene: TRBJ2-3
abundance: .
v_gene: TRBV3-1/TRBV3-2
d_gene: .

CDR3aa: CASSQGGSYNSPLHF
CDR3nt: TGTGCCAGCAGTCAGGGAGGTTCCTATAATTCACCCCTCCACTTT
j_gene: TRBJ1-6
abundance: .
v_gene: TRBV9
d_gene: .

CDR3aa: CASSSIAPGGEKLFF
CDR3nt: TGTGCCAGCAGTTCAATCGCCCCAGGGGGTGAAAAACTGTTTTTT
j_gene: TRBJ1-4
abundance: .
v_gene: TRBV28
d_gene: TRBD1

CDR3aa: CASSLGGGRQAFF
CDR3nt: TGTGCCAGCAGCTTGGGCGGGGGGCGTCAGGCTTTCTTT
j_gene: TRBJ1-1
abundance: .
v_gene: TRBV5-5
d_gene: .

CDR3aa: CASSLFGRGQETQYF
CDR3nt: TGTGCCAGCAGCTTATTCGGCAGGGGTCAAGAGACCCAGTACTTC
j_gene: TRBJ2-5
abundance: .
v_gene: TRBV7-8
d_gene: .

CDR3aa: CASSTGNTVSAGELFF
CDR3nt: TGTGCCAGCAGCACGGGGAACACGGTCTCGGCCGGGGAGCTGTTTTTT
j_gene: TRBJ2-2
abundance: few
v_gene: TRBV7-6
d_gene: .

CDR3aa: CASSLGLGLADNTGELFF
CDR3nt: TGTGCCAGCAGCTTAGGCTTGGGACTAGCCGATAACACCGGGGAGCTGTTTTTT
j_gene: TRBJ2-2
abundance: .
v_gene: TRBV5-5
d_gene: TRBD2

CDR3aa: CASSPTRTGGNWNTEAFF
CDR3nt: TGCGCCAGCAGCCCTACCAGGACAGGGGGCAATTGGAACACTGAAGCTTTCTTT
j_gene: TRBJ1-1
abundance: .
v_gene: TRBV23-1
d_gene: TRBD1

CDR3aa: CASSIPGAGKNTEAFF
CDR3nt: TGTGCCAGTAGTATACCTGGGGCAGGAAAGAACACTGAAGCTTTCTTT
j_gene: TRBJ1-1
abundance: .
v_gene: TRBV19
d_gene: .

CDR3aa: CASSFRSGTQYF
CDR3nt: TGTGCCAGCAGCTTCCGTTCGGGAACCCAGTACTTC
j_gene: TRBJ2-5
abundance: .
v_gene: TRBV5-6
d_gene: .

CDR3aa: CASSELTALPTGANVLTF
CDR3nt: TGCGCCAGCAGTGAACTGACAGCATTGCCAACTGGGGCCAACGTCCTGACTTTC
j_gene: TRBJ2-6
abundance: .
v_gene: TRBV10-2
d_gene: .

CDR3aa: CASSGGLAGPGETQYF
CDR3nt: TGTGCCAGTAGTGGGGGACTAGCGGGCCCTGGGGAGACCCAGTACTTC
j_gene: TRBJ2-5
abundance: .
v_gene: TRBV19
d_gene: TRBD2

CDR3aa: CASSLGQATQYF
CDR3nt: TGTGCCAGCAGCCTGGGCCAGGCGACCCAGTACTTC
j_gene: TRBJ2-5
abundance: .
v_gene: TRBV3-1/TRBV3-2
d_gene: .

CDR3aa: CASSSPGLAIREQFF
CDR3nt: TGTGCCAGTAGTTCGCCGGGACTAGCGATCCGGGAGCAGTTCTTC
j_gene: TRBJ2-1
abundance: many
v_gene: TRBV19
d_gene: TRBD2

CDR3aa: CASSLGHRTDTQYF
CDR3nt: TGTGCCAGCAGCTTAGGACACCGCACAGATACGCAGTATTTT
j_gene: TRBJ2-3
abundance: .
v_gene: TRBV7-8
d_gene: .

CDR3aa: CASSLGWVSGTQETQYF
CDR3nt: TGTGCCAGCAGCTTAGGGTGGGTTAGCGGAACCCAAGAGACCCAGTACTTC
j_gene: TRBJ2-5
abundance: .
v_gene: TRBV11-2
d_gene: .